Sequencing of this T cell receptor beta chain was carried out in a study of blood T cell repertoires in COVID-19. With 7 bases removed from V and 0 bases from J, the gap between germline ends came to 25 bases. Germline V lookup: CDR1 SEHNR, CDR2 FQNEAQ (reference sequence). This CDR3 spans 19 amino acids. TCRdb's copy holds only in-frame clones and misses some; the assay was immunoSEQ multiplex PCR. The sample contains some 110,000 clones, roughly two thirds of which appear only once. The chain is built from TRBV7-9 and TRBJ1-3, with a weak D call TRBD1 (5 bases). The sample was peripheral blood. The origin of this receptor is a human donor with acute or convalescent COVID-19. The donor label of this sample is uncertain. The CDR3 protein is CASTARGVGWGLSGNTIYF. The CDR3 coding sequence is TGTGCCAGCACCGCGAGAGGGGTGGGATGGGGACTCTCTGGAAACACCATATATTTT.